The present T cell receptor (beta chain) was sequenced within a study of T cell changes during pregnancy in multiple sclerosis. Germline V gives CDR1 MGHRA, CDR2 YSYEKL. This CDR3 spans 20 amino acids. V gave up 1 base and J gave up 3 bases; unmatched junction bases: 17. Only in-frame clones appear in the TCRdb table, and some are missing; sequencing was by immunoSEQ multiplex PCR. The sample comprises tens of thousands of clones, 70% to 90% of which are singletons, and roughly 1.7% rests with the top ten. V gene TRBV4-1 combines with J gene TRBJ2-7, with TRBD2 identical over 11 bases. The clonotype was recovered from a female donor with multiple sclerosis, enrolled in a pregnancy study. The sequences come from peripheral blood, collected in the first trimester of pregnancy. The DNA for the CDR3 is TGCGCCAGCAGCCAAGGCTCCACGGCTGCGACTAGCGGGATCCACTACGAGCAGTACTTC. Its protein product is CASSQGSTAATSGIHYEQYF.